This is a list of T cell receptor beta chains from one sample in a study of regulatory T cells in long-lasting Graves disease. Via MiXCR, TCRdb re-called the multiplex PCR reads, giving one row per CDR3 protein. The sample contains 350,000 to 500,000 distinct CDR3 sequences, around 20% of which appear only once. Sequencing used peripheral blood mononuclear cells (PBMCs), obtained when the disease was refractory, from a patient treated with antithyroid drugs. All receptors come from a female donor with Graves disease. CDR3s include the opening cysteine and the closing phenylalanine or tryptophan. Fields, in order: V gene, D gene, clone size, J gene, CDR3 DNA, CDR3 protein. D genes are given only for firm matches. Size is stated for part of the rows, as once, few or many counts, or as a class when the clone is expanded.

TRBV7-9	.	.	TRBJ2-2	TGTGCCATCACGGGGGGCGCGAACACCGGGGAGCTGTTTTTT	CAITGGANTGELFF
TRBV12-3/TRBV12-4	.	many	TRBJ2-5	TGTGCCAGCAGTTTCCAGGCAGAGACCCAGTACTTC	CASSFQAETQYF
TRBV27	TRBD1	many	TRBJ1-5	TGTGCCAGCAGTTTCACCGGGACAGCGGCGAACAATCAGCCCCAGCATTTT	CASSFTGTAANNQPQHF
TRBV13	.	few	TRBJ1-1	TGTGCCAGCAGCTCAACGGGGGAAGCCCAGCTTGAAGCTTTCTTT	CASSSTGEAQLEAFF
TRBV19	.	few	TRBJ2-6	TGTGCCAGTAGTCTGGTCGACAGGCACTCTGGGGCCAACGTCCTGACTTTC	CASSLVDRHSGANVLTF
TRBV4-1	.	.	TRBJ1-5	TGCGCCAGCAGCCAGCAAGACCAGGGGCGGGGTAATCAGCCCCAGCATTTT	CASSQQDQGRGNQPQHF
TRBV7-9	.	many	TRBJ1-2	TGTGCCAGCAGCTCCCCCACTACAGGAGTTTATGGCTACACCTTC	CASSSPTTGVYGYTF
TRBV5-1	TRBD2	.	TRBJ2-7	TGCGCCAGCAGCTGGGGACTAGCGGGCTCCTACGAGCAGTACTTC	CASSWGLAGSYEQYF
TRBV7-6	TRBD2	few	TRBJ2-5	TGTGCCAGCAGCCTCATAGCGGGAGGAGATTATCAAGAGACCCAGTACTTC	CASSLIAGGDYQETQYF
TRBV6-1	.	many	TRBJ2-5	TGTGCCAGCAGTGTGGTCCAGGGTCAAGAGACCCAGTACTTC	CASSVVQGQETQYF
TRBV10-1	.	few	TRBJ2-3	TGCGCCAGCAGTGAGTGGCGGTCGGAGAGGTCTCGCACAGATACGCAGTATTTT	CASSEWRSERSRTDTQYF
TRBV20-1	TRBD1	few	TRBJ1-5	TGCAGTGCTGAACTTGGGACAGGGGAAAGACAGCCCCAGCATTTT	CSAELGTGERQPQHF
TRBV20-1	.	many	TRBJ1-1	TGCAGTGCTAGAGAAGGGGGGATCTCTGAAGCTTTCTTT	CSAREGGISEAFF
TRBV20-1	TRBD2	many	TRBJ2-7	TGCAGTGCTAGGGGTCGTGGGGCGGGAGTCTACGAGCAGTACTTC	CSARGRGAGVYEQYF
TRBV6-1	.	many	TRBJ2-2	TGTGCCAGCAGATATCCGGACACCGGGGAGCTGTTTTTT	CASRYPDTGELFF
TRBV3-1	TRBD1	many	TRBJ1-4	TGTGCCAGCAGCCAGCCCGACAGGGGAGCTAATGAAAAACTGTTTTTT	CASSQPDRGANEKLFF
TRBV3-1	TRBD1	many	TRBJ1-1	TGTGCCAGCAGCTACGGGACAGTTAACACTGAAGCTTTCTTT	CASSYGTVNTEAFF
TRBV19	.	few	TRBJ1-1	TGTGCCAGTAGCCCCCACGGAGTACCGGACGCTTTCTTT	CASSPHGVPDAFF